This T cell receptor beta chain was identified during a study of blood T cell repertoires in COVID-19. Sequencing was performed with immunoSEQ multiplex PCR; in TCRdb, only in-frame clones are kept and a portion is missing. The sample lists 490,000 or so clones, about 88% occurring once. Adults between about 18 and 95 years of age took part from 24 US areas. Each recovered donor of Cohort 3 presented with two negative PCRs, clearance, or symptom resolution. The junction had 11 bases not matched to a gene; V was cut back by 3 bases and J by 3 bases. Germline CDR1 reads MGHRA; CDR2 reads YSYEKL. This CDR3 is built from 17 residues.

The clonotype was recovered from a woman aged 55-75 years who had recovered from COVID-19. The V gene is TRBV4-1, the J gene TRBJ2-1; 7 positions match TRBD1. Sequenced material: PBMCs or T cells enriched from blood (not recorded which). The CDR3 region is CASSQRLTGFGYNEQFF. CDR3 nucleotide sequence: TGCGCCAGCAGCCAGCGATTGACAGGGTTTGGCTACAATGAGCAGTTCTTC.